What follows describes a single T cell receptor beta chain. These data originate in a study of blood T cell repertoires in COVID-19. About the study: T cells, B-cell-depleted T cells, or PBMCs provided the cDNA or gDNA that served as material.

The J segment lost 1 base and the V segment lost 4 bases, leaving 3 bases of the junction unmatched. CDR1 SGHVS and CDR2 FNYEAQ come from the germline V gene. There are 14 residues in the CDR3. In the original analysis: Nucleated cell number was recorded as an estimate derived from reference gene primer amplification. Some clones are missing from TCRdb's copy, which holds only in-frame ones; the method was immunoSEQ multiplex PCR. V, J and clone size derive from that table, while D and trimming were established from the DNA sequence. Among about 180,000 clones, about 85% were seen once, and the ten largest hold around 5%.

The sequence was obtained from a woman between 45 and 60 years old with COVID-19, enrolled during active disease. The sequenced sample was peripheral blood. The chain employs TRBV7-6 and TRBJ1-1; 7 nucleotides agree with TRBD1. CDR3 sequence: CASSSGQQNTEAFF. Written as DNA, the CDR3 is TGTGCCAGCAGCTCGGGACAGCAGAACACTGAAGCTTTCTTT. The whole variable domain, filled in from reference TRBV7-6 and TRBJ1-1, reads GAGVSQSPRYKVTKRGQDVALRCDPISGHVSLYWYRQALGQGPEFLTYFNYEAQQDKSGLPNDRFSAERPEGSISTLTIQRTEQRDSAMYRCASSSGQQNTEAFFGQGTRLTVV.